Sequencing of this T cell receptor beta chain was carried out in a study of CXCR3-negative and CXCR3-positive naive CD8 T cells. Overall study findings and caveats: More hydrophobic TRB CDR3s occurred in CXCR3-positive than in CXCR3-negative naive cells.

The length of the CDR3 is 18 residues. Germline CDR1 SGHDN, CDR2 FVKESK. Measured by frequency, this clonotype is medium-sized. The antigen remains undetermined. TRB cDNA was prepared as libraries by UMI-labeled 5' RACE. TCRdb reprocessed the 5' RACE reads and reports one entry per CDR3 protein, with no DNA. The repertoire table contains 8,000 to 9,500 distinct CDR3 sequences. This clonotype was obtained from a human donor in good health. Some clones in this sample may be carry-over from other donors' samples. Sequencing was carried out using naive CXCR3- CD8+ T cells from blood. Subset in this sample: CD45RO-CCR7+CD27+CD95- naive CD8+ T cells lacking CXCR3 (TNR3-). The V gene is TRBV14, the J gene TRBJ2-1; as DNA is missing, the TRBD2 call by TCRdb cannot be tested. CDR3 loop: CASSPTDSGTSSYNEQFF.